These T cell receptor beta chains were read from a single sample in a study of regulatory T cells in long-lasting Graves disease. TCRdb analysed the multiplex PCR reads with MiXCR anew, one entry per CDR3 protein. In the table there are around 330,000 distinct CDR3 sequences, 15% to 20% of which are singletons. The sequencing here drew on peripheral blood mononuclear cells (PBMCs), taken at new diagnosis, from a patient treated with antithyroid drugs. Source of these receptors: a female donor with Graves disease. Both conserved end residues are part of each CDR3. Each record gives: J gene, V gene, clone size, CDR3 length, D gene, CDR3 protein, CDR3 DNA. D genes are given only for firm matches. The size field is filled for only some rows; it gives once, few, many or a size class.

>TRBJ1-1|TRBV9|many|15|TRBD1
CASSRQGTGNTEAFF
TGTGCCAGCAGTAGACAGGGCACAGGTAACACTGAAGCTTTCTTT
>TRBJ2-1|TRBV19|many|14|.
CATGESFSYNEQFF
TGTGCCACAGGGGAGTCCTTCTCCTACAATGAGCAGTTCTTC
>TRBJ2-1|TRBV5-1|many|15|.
CASSSPNDLMVEQFF
TGCGCCAGCAGCTCCCCGAACGACCTTATGGTTGAGCAGTTCTTC
>TRBJ2-2|TRBV28|.|14|.
CASISGGATGELFF
TGTGCCAGCATCTCCGGGGGCGCCACCGGGGAGCTGTTTTTT
>TRBJ2-3|TRBV6-1|many|13|.
CASRELPTDTQYF
TGTGCCAGCAGAGAACTCCCCACAGATACGCAGTATTTT
>TRBJ2-1|TRBV11-1|many|14|.
CASSRGGQLNEQFF
TGTGCCAGCAGCCGCGGGGGACAGCTCAATGAGCAGTTCTTC
>TRBJ2-1|TRBV6-2/TRBV6-3|many|16|TRBD2
CASSERGGGGWSEQFF
TGTGCCAGCAGTGAAAGGGGTGGGGGGGGGTGGAGTGAGCAGTTCTTC
>TRBJ2-3|TRBV11-2|many|16|.
CASSSYWRGQADTQYF
TGTGCCAGCAGCTCGTACTGGCGGGGTCAGGCAGATACGCAGTATTTT
>TRBJ1-2|TRBV6-1|.|14|.
CASSNAGGSDGYTF
TGTGCCAGCAGTAACGCCGGGGGTAGCGATGGCTACACCTTC
>TRBJ2-7|TRBV15|.|12|.
CATSTRAGEQYF
TGTGCCACCAGCACCAGGGCGGGGGAGCAGTACTTC
>TRBJ2-3|TRBV19|many|15|.
CASRSGGIPTDTQYF
TGTGCCAGCAGATCGGGTGGGATACCCACAGATACGCAGTATTTT
>TRBJ2-1|TRBV2|many|16|TRBD2
CASTFSGGIWEDEQFF
TGTGCCAGCACATTCTCGGGAGGGATTTGGGAGGATGAGCAGTTCTTC
>TRBJ2-3|TRBV27|.|19|TRBD2
CASSLRVSALAGATDTQYF
TGTGCCAGCAGTTTACGGGTATCGGCCCTAGCGGGAGCCACAGATACGCAGTATTTT
>TRBJ1-1|TRBV11-2|.|13|.
CASSLGGSVEAFF
TGTGCCAGCAGCTTGGGAGGGAGCGTTGAAGCTTTCTTT
>TRBJ2-7|TRBV5-1|many|14|TRBD2
CASSTRTSTDEQYF
TGCGCCAGCAGCACCCGGACTAGTACTGACGAGCAGTACTTC
>TRBJ1-6|TRBV9|many|15|TRBD1
CASSDREGTAGTLHF
TGTGCCAGCAGCGACCGAGAGGGGACAGCAGGGACCCTCCACTTT
>TRBJ2-5|TRBV2|many|17|TRBD1
CASSEWAGGPHQETQYF
TGTGCCAGCAGTGAATGGGCAGGGGGCCCCCACCAAGAGACCCAGTACTTC
>TRBJ1-1|TRBV5-1|many|15|.
CASSLAGGANTEAFF
TGCGCCAGCAGCTTGGCTGGGGGAGCGAACACTGAAGCTTTCTTT
>TRBJ2-7|TRBV6-1|many|16|TRBD2
CASSSFKGLAEHEQYF
TGTGCCAGCAGCTCATTTAAAGGACTAGCGGAGCACGAGCAGTACTTC
>TRBJ1-5|TRBV15|many|14|.
CATSQGTENQPQHF
TGTGCCACCAGCCAAGGGACGGAGAATCAGCCCCAGCATTTT
>TRBJ2-7|TRBV30|few|15|.
CAWSVLGGSRYEQYF
TGTGCCTGGAGTGTACTGGGTGGGAGTAGGTACGAGCAGTACTTC
>TRBJ2-5|TRBV19|many|14|.
CASMESRNQGTQYF
TGTGCCAGTATGGAGAGCAGGAATCAAGGGACCCAGTACTTC
>TRBJ2-3|TRBV11-3|many|14|.
CASTPGGGTDTQYF
TGTGCCAGCACCCCCGGAGGAGGCACAGATACGCAGTATTTT
>TRBJ1-3|TRBV11-2|many|16|.
CASSLKAGGSGNTIYF
TGTGCCAGCAGCTTAAAGGCGGGGGGTTCTGGAAACACCATATATTTT
>TRBJ2-3|TRBV7-9|many|17|TRBD2
CASSLSTGLANTDTQYF
TGTGCCAGCAGCTTAAGTACGGGACTAGCGAACACAGATACGCAGTATTTT
>TRBJ1-4|TRBV2|few|13|.
CASTKIFRDRRVF
TGTGCCAGCACTAAAATATTCCGGGACCGAAGAGTTTTT
>TRBJ2-1|TRBV11-2|once|14|.
CASSLGNGAREQFF
TGTGCCAGCAGCTTGGGAAACGGGGCCCGTGAGCAGTTCTTC
>TRBJ2-7|TRBV19|many|12|.
CASSAENYEQYF
TGTGCCAGTAGTGCGGAGAACTACGAGCAGTACTTC
>TRBJ2-7|TRBV7-2|few|14|.
CASSLLSGPYEQYF
TGTGCCAGCAGCTTGCTCTCCGGGCCGTACGAGCAGTACTTC
>TRBJ2-2|TRBV5-1|many|17|TRBD1
CASSLVPQGANTGELFF
TGCGCCAGCAGCTTGGTTCCACAGGGGGCGAACACCGGGGAGCTGTTTTTT
>TRBJ1-4|TRBV28|many|15|.
CASSPTRVINEKLFF
TGTGCCAGCAGTCCTACCAGGGTTATCAATGAAAAACTGTTTTTT
>TRBJ1-1|TRBV10-3|many|12|.
CATRHPNTEAFF
TGTGCCACTAGACACCCGAACACTGAAGCTTTCTTT
>TRBJ2-1|TRBV20-1|many|14|.
CSGEPGGPVNEQFF
TGCAGTGGTGAACCCGGAGGACCAGTCAATGAGCAGTTCTTC
>TRBJ2-3|TRBV28|many|14|.
CASSGGSGRDTQYF
TGTGCCAGCAGTGGGGGGAGTGGAAGAGATACGCAGTATTTT
>TRBJ1-6|TRBV28|many|16|.
CASSFGGPIENSPLHF
TGTGCCAGCAGTTTTGGAGGGCCCATCGAGAATTCACCCCTCCACTTT
>TRBJ2-7|TRBV5-1|.|16|.
CASSLGAIGISYEQYF
TGCGCCAGCAGCTTGGGAGCGATCGGGATTTCCTACGAGCAGTACTTC
>TRBJ2-7|TRBV20-1|many|15|.
CSARDFRALSYEQYF
TGCAGTGCTAGAGATTTCCGGGCACTCTCCTACGAGCAGTACTTC
>TRBJ2-7|TRBV28|many|14|.
CASSPPGRAPEQYF
TGTGCCAGCAGTCCACCGGGACGAGCGCCTGAGCAGTACTTC
>TRBJ2-7|TRBV6-2/TRBV6-3|many|15|TRBD1
CASSSGQGHGYEQYF
TGTGCCAGCAGTTCCGGACAGGGCCACGGCTACGAGCAGTACTTC
>TRBJ1-2|TRBV2|many|19|.
CASSEVLGTARGIVYGYTF
TGTGCCAGCAGTGAAGTGTTAGGGACGGCAAGAGGTATTGTTTATGGCTACACCTTC
>TRBJ2-5|TRBV2|many|12|.
CASSAPQETQYF
TGTGCCAGCAGTGCCCCCCAAGAGACCCAGTACTTC
>TRBJ2-3|TRBV11-2|many|16|.
CASSLGPIGFEDTQYF
TGTGCCAGCAGCTTAGGGCCTATCGGGTTTGAAGATACGCAGTATTTT
>TRBJ2-6|TRBV24-1|.|13|.
CATSISGANVLTF
TGTGCCACCTCTATCTCTGGGGCCAACGTCCTGACTTTC
>TRBJ2-3|TRBV7-2|many|12|.
CASTPSQDTQYF
TGTGCCAGCACCCCCTCCCAAGATACGCAGTATTTT
>TRBJ1-1|TRBV11-2|.|12|.
CASSLVPFEAFF
TGTGCCAGCAGCTTAGTTCCGTTTGAAGCTTTCTTT